Sequencing of this TCR beta chain was carried out in a study of vaccination and CD4 T cells after COVID-19. Whole-study results and caveats: Median approximately 90% of reactive clones detected in convalescent patients emerged only post-vaccination.

The germline gives CDR1 LNHDA, CDR2 SQIVND (reference sequence). The CDR3 totals 15 residues. Trimming shortened V by 3 bases and J by 0 bases, and 9 bases separated the two germline ends. This clonotype was counted only a few times. What it recognizes is unknown. Sequencing of cultured CD4+ T cell DNA used the Oncomine TCR Beta short-read assay. It was from cultured CD4+ T cells that genomic DNA was extracted. TCRdb re-analysed the PCR reads in MiXCR, keeping a single row per CDR3 protein. The table records approximately 17,000 distinct CDR3 sequences, about 60% of them present only once. The treatment here: approximately nine-day PBMC culture with coronavirus spike peptide pools or control peptides (ViraFEST assay). A few million PBMCs were grown per well alongside 9 to 10 IU/ml IL-2 and about 10 ug/ml peptide pools.

This clonotype was sampled from a human donor who had recovered from COVID-19. The J gene is TRBJ1-5, the V gene TRBV19; D gene uncertain. Input material: CD4+ T cells from blood, cultured in vitro. As DNA, the CDR3 is TGTGCCAGTAGTATCGGGGTTTATAGCAATCAGCCCCAGCATTTT. Translating it yields CASSIGVYSNQPQHF.